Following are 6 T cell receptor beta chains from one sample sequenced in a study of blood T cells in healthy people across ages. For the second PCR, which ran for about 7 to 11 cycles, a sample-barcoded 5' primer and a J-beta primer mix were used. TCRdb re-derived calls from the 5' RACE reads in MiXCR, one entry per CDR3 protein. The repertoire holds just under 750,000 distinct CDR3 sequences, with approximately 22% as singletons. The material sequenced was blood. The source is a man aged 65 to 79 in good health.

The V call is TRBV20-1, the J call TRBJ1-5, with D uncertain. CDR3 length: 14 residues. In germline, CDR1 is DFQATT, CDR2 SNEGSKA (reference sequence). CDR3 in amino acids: CNLISGVLGQPQHF. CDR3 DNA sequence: TGCAACCTCATTTCCGGGGTTCTGGGACAGCCCCAGCATTTT.

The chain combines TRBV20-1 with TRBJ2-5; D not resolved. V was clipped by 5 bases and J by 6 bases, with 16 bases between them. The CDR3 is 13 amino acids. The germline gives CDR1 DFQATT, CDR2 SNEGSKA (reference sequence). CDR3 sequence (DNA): TGCAGTGCTGGAGCACCGAGTGGGCAGACCCAGTACTTC. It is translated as CSAGAPSGQTQYF.

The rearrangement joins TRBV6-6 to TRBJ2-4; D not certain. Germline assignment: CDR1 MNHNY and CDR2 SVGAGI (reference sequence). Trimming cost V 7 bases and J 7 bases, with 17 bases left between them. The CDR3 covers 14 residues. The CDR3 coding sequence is TGTGCCAGCAATTTGGGCGAACCGCTGAACATTCAGTACTTC. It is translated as CASNLGEPLNIQYF.

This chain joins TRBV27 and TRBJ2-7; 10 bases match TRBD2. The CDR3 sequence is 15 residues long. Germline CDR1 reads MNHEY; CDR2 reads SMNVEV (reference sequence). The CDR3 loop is CASSLLAGVGNERYV. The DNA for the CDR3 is TGTGCCAGCAGTTTACTAGCGGGAGTTGGTAACGAGCGGTACGTC.

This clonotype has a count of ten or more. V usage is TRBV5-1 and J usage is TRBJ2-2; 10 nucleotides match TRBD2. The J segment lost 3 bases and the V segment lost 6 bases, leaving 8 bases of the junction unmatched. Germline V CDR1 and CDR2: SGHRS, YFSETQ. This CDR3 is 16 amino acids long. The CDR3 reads CASTPLAGSDTGELFF. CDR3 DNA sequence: TGCGCCAGCACCCCACTAGCGGGGTCTGACACCGGGGAGCTGTTTTTT.

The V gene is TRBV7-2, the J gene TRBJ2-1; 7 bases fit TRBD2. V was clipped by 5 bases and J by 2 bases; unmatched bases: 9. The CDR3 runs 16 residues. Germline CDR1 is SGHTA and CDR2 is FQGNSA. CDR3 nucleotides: TGTGCCAGCAGCCCAGAGGGCGGGGGAGCCTACAATGAGCAGTTCTTC. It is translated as CASSPEGGGAYNEQFF.